The 10 T cell receptor beta chains below were found in one sample sequenced in a study of blood T cell repertoires in COVID-19. The method was immunoSEQ multiplex PCR; TCRdb's version includes in-frame clones alone and lacks a portion of them. The repertoire includes 150,000 to 200,000 clones, about four fifths of them detected once, and 7.5% to 8.5% sits in the top ten. The sample consisted of peripheral blood. The receptor source for this set is a woman aged 60-70 years with COVID-19, enrolled during active disease.

The chain uses TRBV29-1 and TRBJ2-7, with 8 bases that match TRBD2. Trimming cost V 7 bases and J 0 bases; bases outside gene matches: 11. Germline V gene sequence: CDR1 SQVTM, CDR2 ANQGSEA. The CDR3 has 15 residues. CDR3 residues: CSAPFGGESSYEQYF. The DNA for the CDR3 is TGCAGCGCCCCGTTCGGGGGGGAGAGCTCCTACGAGCAGTACTTC.

The chain combines TRBV29-1 with TRBJ1-1, with 7 positions matching TRBD1. Germline CDR1 is SQVTM and CDR2 is ANQGSEA. The CDR3 runs to 12 residues. The trim removed 4 bases at V and 4 bases at J, leaving 3 bases unmatched. Here the CDR3 reads CSVVGQLTEAFF. The DNA of the CDR3 is TGCAGCGTTGTGGGACAGCTCACTGAAGCTTTCTTT. Based on the CDR3 plus reference TRBV29-1 and TRBJ1-1, the full variable domain is SAVISQKPSRDICQRGTSLTIQCQVDSQVTMMFWYRQQPGQSLTLIATANQGSEATYESGFVIDKFPISRPNLTFSTLTVSNMSPEDSSIYLCSVVGQLTEAFFGQGTRLTVV.

The V and J genes are TRBV29-1 and TRBJ2-1, with 7 bases fitting TRBD2. V lost 7 bases to trimming and J lost 6 bases; unmatched junction nucleotides: 9. Germline values: CDR1 SQVTM, CDR2 ANQGSEA. This CDR3 region has 13 residues. CDR3 in DNA: TGCAGCGGGGGGGAGGGTACTTTCAATGAGCAGTTCTTC. It translates to CSGGEGTFNEQFF.

This chain joins TRBV6-6 and TRBJ2-5, with 9 bases identical to TRBD2. The CDR3 is made up of 15 amino acids. V lost 2 bases, J lost 13 bases, and 14 bases stayed unmatched. The germline CDR1 and CDR2 sequences are MNHNY and SVGAGI (reference sequence). The CDR3, as DNA: TGTGCCAGCAGTTACGATAGCGGGGGCTCGAGTCCCATGTACTTC. This translates into CASSYDSGGSSPMYF.

At least ten counts were recorded for this clone. CDR3 in amino acids: CASSYSTSGGYEQYF. The CDR3 nucleotides read TGTGCCAGCAGTTACTCGACTAGCGGGGGTTACGAGCAGTACTTC. This chain connects TRBV6-2 or TRBV6-3 to TRBJ2-7; 12 bases are a match to TRBD2. Germline-derived CDR1 and CDR2 are MNHEY and SVGEGT. The CDR3 is 15 residues long. The V gene end was trimmed by 0 bases and the J gene end by 4 bases; junction bases not matched to a gene: 1.

This clone occurred a few times. J is TRBJ1-1 and V is TRBV7-3, with a weak D call TRBD1 (6 bases). The V end was cut by 4 bases, the J end by 4 bases, with 13 bases between. This CDR3 is built from 14 residues. Per the germline V gene, CDR1 is SGHTA and CDR2 is FQGTGA. The CDR3 loop is CASSSTGVGTEAFF. For the CDR3, the DNA is TGTGCCAGCAGCTCGACAGGTGTGGGCACTGAAGCTTTCTTT.

The rearrangement links TRBV25-1 to TRBJ1-1; 10 nucleotides align to TRBD1. With V trimmed by 6 bases and J by 1 base, 8 bases remained unmatched. Germline V gene lookup returns CDR1 MGHDK and CDR2 SYGVNS. The CDR3 spans 16 residues. CDR3 nucleotides: TGTGCCAGCAGACAGACAGGGGGCGAGGGGAACACTGAAGCTTTCTTT. This codes for CASRQTGGEGNTEAFF.

This clone was seen once. CDR3 sequence: CASRGIYRGLAKNIQYF. CDR3 bases: TGTGCCAGCAGGGGTATTTATCGGGGACTAGCCAAAAACATTCAGTACTTC. This chain connects TRBV27 to TRBJ2-4, with D possibly TRBD2 on 6 matching bases. With 6 bases removed from V and 0 bases from J, the gap between germline ends came to 18 bases. Germline CDR1 MNHEY, CDR2 SMNVEV (reference sequence). The CDR3 spans 17 residues.

The gene calls are TRBV5-1 and TRBJ1-1; D unclear. CDR3 length: 11 residues. CDR1 and CDR2 (germline): SGHRS, YFSETQ. The V end was cut by 3 bases, the J end by 8 bases, with 8 bases between. The CDR3 nucleotides read TGCGCCAGCAGCTCGGGAGTGGAAGCTTTCTTT. Translated: CASSSGVEAFF.

The sample holds one count of this clone. The gene calls are TRBV10-3 and TRBJ2-7; TRBD2 might be the D (5 bases). The germline gives CDR1 ENHRY, CDR2 SYGVKD. The CDR3 contains 12 residues. V was clipped by 8 bases and J by 0 bases, with 8 bases between them. The CDR3 sequence is CAIGSSSYEQYF. DNA for the CDR3: TGTGCCATCGGGAGCAGCTCCTACGAGCAGTACTTC.